One sample yielded the 2 T cell receptor beta chains listed below, sequenced in a study of cytomegalovirus exposure and HLA in healthy donors. With 60 Vbeta and 13 Jbeta primers, the PCR was carried out. Here immunoSEQ multiplex PCR was the method, and the copy in TCRdb shows in-frame clones only, minus some. The sample includes approximately 150,000 clones, about 77% of them seen just once. Specimen: PBMCs. The receptors were gathered from a male donor in good health and CMV-seropositive.

The chain combines TRBV6-6 with TRBJ2-5; no clear D gene. Per germline, CDR1 MNHNY and CDR2 SVGAGI (reference sequence). Trimming removed 5 bases from V and 1 base from J, with 11 bases in between. This CDR3 region has 14 residues. The CDR3 coding sequence is TGTGCCAGCAGTCGGCTAGAGCCCCAAGAGACCCAGTACTTC. This translates into CASSRLEPQETQYF.

This clone was seen a single time. The chain has TRBV19 and TRBJ2-3; a possible D gene is TRBD1 (6 bases). The CDR3 is 16 residues long. From germline, CDR1 is LNHDA and CDR2 SQIVND (reference sequence). Trimming removed 6 bases at V and 3 bases at J, with 19 bases between. The CDR3 is CASSNIQGLGTDTQYF. The CDR3 DNA follows: TGTGCCAGTAGCAATATACAGGGATTGGGAACAGATACGCAGTATTTT.